The 27 T cell receptor beta chains reported below all come from one sample, sequenced in a study of cytomegalovirus exposure and HLA in healthy donors. PCR amplification relied on 60 Vbeta primers (plus 13 Jbeta primers). Assay used: immunoSEQ multiplex PCR; TCRdb lists only in-frame clones, some missing. The data show about 110,000 clones, about three quarters seen once. The material sequenced was PBMCs. The receptors here all came from a woman aged 55-69 years in good health and CMV-seropositive.

This chain connects TRBV4-1 to TRBJ2-7, with D unresolved. With 0 bases removed from V and 3 bases from J, the gap between germline ends came to 9 bases. The CDR3 runs to 14 residues. Looked up from germline, CDR1 is MGHRA and CDR2 is YSYEKL. CDR3 coding DNA: TGCGCCAGCAGCCAAGATTACAGAAGCTACGAGCAGTACTTC. Its translation is CASSQDYRSYEQYF.

This clone was seen more than once but under ten times. CDR3: CASSTRTSGRQKAYEQYF. CDR3 sequence (DNA): TGTGCCAGTAGTACCCGGACTAGCGGGCGTCAAAAAGCCTACGAGCAGTACTTC. V usage is TRBV19 and J usage is TRBJ2-7, with 11 bases aligning to TRBD2. The V gene's germline CDR1 is LNHDA and CDR2 SQIVND (reference sequence). The CDR3 runs 18 residues. The V and J ends lost 4 bases and 2 bases, in that order; junction bases with no gene match: 13.

This chain connects TRBV5-4 to TRBJ2-5; tentatively, D is TRBD2 (6 bases). This CDR3 is 15 amino acids long. V lost 0 bases and J 1 base, leaving 10 bases between the germline ends. Germline V lookup: CDR1 SGHNT, CDR2 YYREEE (reference sequence). CDR3 region: CASSLDNGGQETQYF. In DNA form, the CDR3 reads TGTGCCAGCAGCTTGGATAACGGGGGCCAAGAGACCCAGTACTTC.

The V call is TRBV19, the J call TRBJ2-7, with 7 bases lining up with TRBD1. CDR3 length: 15 amino acids. The germline V gene encodes CDR1 LNHDA and CDR2 SQIVND (reference sequence). Trimming cost V 5 bases and J 3 bases; bases outside gene matches: 10. The CDR3 DNA is TGTGCCAGTAGTTTCTCTCAGACAGGGAACTACGAGCAGTACTTC. As protein: CASSFSQTGNYEQYF.

This clone has just one count. The rearrangement links TRBV5-1 to TRBJ2-1, with TRBD2 as a possible D gene (7 bases). The V gene's germline CDR1 is SGHRS and CDR2 YFSETQ. The CDR3 has 17 residues. Trimming shortened V by 0 bases and J by 4 bases, and 17 bases separated the two germline ends. Here the CDR3 reads CASSLAPLGGGYNEQFF. The CDR3 DNA reads as TGCGCCAGCAGCTTGGCGCCTTTAGGGGGGGGGTACAATGAGCAGTTCTTC.

The table lists this clone with a few counts. The CDR3 nucleotides are TGTGCCAGCTCAACAGGGAGTAGGAGCACTGAAGCTTTCTTT. It is translated as CASSTGSRSTEAFF. The chain carries TRBV18 and TRBJ1-1, with D tentatively TRBD1 (6 bases). Germline lookup yields CDR1 KGHSH and CDR2 LQKENI. The CDR3 length is 14 residues. V shed 5 bases and J shed 4 bases, with 14 bases lying between them.

V usage is TRBV4-1 and J usage is TRBJ2-3; 7 positions match TRBD1. The germline V gene encodes CDR1 MGHRA and CDR2 YSYEKL. The length of the CDR3 is 15 residues. After removal of 3 bases from V and 1 base from J, the junction contained 4 bases not matched to a gene. Written as DNA, the CDR3 is TGCGCCAGCAGCCAGGCTCAGGGGGGCACAGATACGCAGTATTTT. Its translation is CASSQAQGGTDTQYF.

This clone was seen a handful of times. The chain uses TRBV6-1 and TRBJ1-5, with 9 bases that match TRBD1. CDR3 size: 17 residues. Trimming cost V 3 bases and J 6 bases; bases outside gene matches: 12. From germline, CDR1 is MNHNS and CDR2 SASEGT. CDR3: CASSDHSPGTGTQPQHF. CDR3 sequence (DNA): TGTGCCAGCAGTGACCATTCACCCGGGACAGGGACTCAGCCCCAGCATTTT.

This clone was seen a handful of times. This rearrangement joins TRBV2 to TRBJ1-1; TRBD1 is a possible D gene (6 bases). V was pared by 7 bases and J by 0 bases, with 9 bases between. CDR1 SNHLY and CDR2 FYNNEI come from the germline V gene. This CDR3 comprises 13 residues. The CDR3 region has the DNA TGTGCCAGCATGGACAGTCTGAACACTGAAGCTTTCTTT. This encodes CASMDSLNTEAFF.

As concerns this clone: Other DNA sequences within the sample encode an identical CDR3. The V and J genes are TRBV9 and TRBJ2-5, with 7 bases that match TRBD2. The V gene end was trimmed by 0 bases and the J gene end by 4 bases; junction bases not matched to a gene: 6. Germline values: CDR1 SGDLS, CDR2 YYNGEE. This CDR3 spans 15 amino acids. The DNA for the CDR3 is TGTGCCAGCAGCGTAGCTGGTACGGGGGGAGAGACCCAGTACTTC. This codes for CASSVAGTGGETQYF.

CDR3 DNA: TGTGCCAGCAGCTCTTCCGGGACTCCCGCCTACAATGAGCAGTTCTTC. Translated, it gives CASSSSGTPAYNEQFF. This chain uses TRBV7-3 with TRBJ2-1, with D tentatively TRBD2 (6 bases). CDR3 length: 16 residues. Germline V CDR1 and CDR2: SGHTA, FQGTGA. The V gene lost 4 bases and the J gene lost 2 bases, with 15 bases spanning the gap.

The J gene is TRBJ2-7, the V gene TRBV6-4, with 10 bases identical to TRBD1. From germline, CDR1 is MRHNA and CDR2 SNTAGT. Unmatched junction bases numbered 14, after V lost 6 bases and J lost 0 bases. The CDR3 is made up of 18 amino acids. This CDR3 is CASSVPSLGTGASYEQYF. The CDR3 DNA follows: TGTGCCAGCAGCGTACCAAGCCTCGGGACAGGGGCCTCCTACGAGCAGTACTTC.

This rearrangement joins TRBV19 to TRBJ2-1; TRBD2 might be the D (6 bases). The CDR3 is 15 residues long. The V end lost 6 bases, the J end lost 5 bases, and 17 bases lay between the germline ends. Germline V CDR1 and CDR2: LNHDA, SQIVND (reference sequence). CDR3 in amino acids: CASSPRPGLDNEQFF. In DNA, the CDR3 is TGTGCCAGTAGCCCCAGGCCGGGACTGGACAATGAGCAGTTCTTC.

The table lists this clone with many counts. The genes are TRBV6-6 and TRBJ1-1, with TRBD1 matching over 7 bases. Germline values: CDR1 MNHNY, CDR2 SVGAGI (reference sequence). V was pared by 7 bases and J by 13 bases, with 18 bases of the junction left unmatched. The CDR3 length is 14 residues. The CDR3 loop reads CASNPGTANTRDFF. The CDR3, as DNA: TGTGCCAGCAACCCCGGGACAGCTAATACTCGGGATTTCTTT.

This clone was found a few times. The CDR3 sequence is CASSRDRAYGYTF. CDR3 DNA sequence: TGTGCCAGCAGCCGTGACAGAGCCTATGGCTACACCTTC. This rearrangement joins TRBV11-2 to TRBJ1-2; D may be TRBD1 (5 bases). Trimming left V 5 bases short and J 4 bases short, with 11 bases between. CDR3 length: 13 residues. Germline CDR1 SGHAT, CDR2 FQNNGV.

The chain carries TRBV19 and TRBJ2-5, with 10 bases that match TRBD1. The CDR3 runs 13 residues. CDR1 is LNHDA and CDR2 is SQIVND in the germline V gene (reference sequence). V lost 9 bases, J lost 5 bases, and 6 bases stayed unmatched. The CDR3 reads CASNDRGRETQYF. Written as DNA, the CDR3 is TGTGCCAGCAATGACAGGGGGCGGGAGACCCAGTACTTC.

This chain uses TRBV5-1 with TRBJ1-1; D is unclear. V gave up 2 bases and J gave up 4 bases, with 15 bases separating them. CDR1 and CDR2 (germline): SGHRS, YFSETQ. The length of the CDR3 is 15 residues. The CDR3 nucleotides are TGCGCCAGCAGCTTCGGTGGACGGGAGGGCACTGAAGCTTTCTTT. Its protein is CASSFGGREGTEAFF.

Worth noting for this clone: In the same sample, other DNA sequences code for this CDR3. The J gene is TRBJ2-5, the V gene TRBV7-3, with TRBD2 as a possible D gene (5 bases). This CDR3 is built from 15 residues. V was clipped by 8 bases and J by 5 bases, with 21 bases between them. Germline V CDR1 and CDR2: SGHTA, FQGTGA. CDR3 nucleotides: TGTGCCAGCGCCCTGAACGGGCTAGCCTCGGAGACCCAGTACTTC. Encoded protein: CASALNGLASETQYF.

J is TRBJ1-1 and V is TRBV5-1; 7 bases agree with TRBD1. V shed 1 base, J shed 3 bases, and the junction held 3 bases outside the gene matches. Germline loops: CDR1 SGHRS, CDR2 YFSETQ. CDR3 length: 14 residues. Written as DNA, the CDR3 is TGCGCCAGCAGCTTGAGGCAGGGGGACACTGAAGCTTTCTTT. Its translation is CASSLRQGDTEAFF.

The genes are TRBV29-1 and TRBJ2-1; 7 bases are shared with TRBD2. The germline CDR1 and CDR2 sequences are SQVTM and ANQGSEA. V lost 6 bases, J lost 2 bases, and 7 bases stayed unmatched. The CDR3 runs 14 residues. The CDR3 sequence: CSVRGLVAYNEQFF. CDR3 bases: TGCAGCGTCCGAGGACTAGTGGCCTACAATGAGCAGTTCTTC.

This clone was observed a few times. The chain's CDR3 is CASRTFNEQFF. CDR3 bases: TGTGCCAGCAGAACATTCAATGAGCAGTTCTTC. The rearrangement joins TRBV6-1 to TRBJ2-1; D not resolved. This CDR3 comprises 11 residues. V was trimmed by 6 bases and J by 6 bases, leaving 6 bases between them. Germline V CDR1 and CDR2: MNHNS, SASEGT.

The rearrangement uses TRBV28 and TRBJ2-3; TRBD1 aligns across 10 bases. This CDR3 spans 16 amino acids. J gave up 2 bases and V 4 bases, and 6 bases lay outside the gene matches. Germline V gene data show CDR1 as MDHEN and CDR2 as SYDVKM. The CDR3 loop is CASSSGQGIFTDTQYF. DNA for the CDR3: TGTGCCAGCAGTTCGGGACAGGGGATATTCACAGATACGCAGTATTTT. Combining the CDR3 with reference TRBV28 and TRBJ2-3 gives the whole variable domain DVKVTQSSRYLVKRTGEKVFLECVQDMDHENMFWYRQDPGLGLRLIYFSYDVKMKEKGDIPEGYSVSREKKERFSLILESASTNQTSMYLCASSSGQGIFTDTQYFGPGTRLTVL.

The chain uses TRBV6-5 and TRBJ1-5; D gene ambiguous. The CDR3 spans 15 residues. The V end lost 11 bases, the J end lost 3 bases, and 20 bases lay between the germline ends. Germline values: CDR1 MNHEY, CDR2 SVGAGI. CDR3 sequence reads: CAATLWRAPNQPQHF. The CDR3 DNA follows: TGTGCCGCCACCCTTTGGAGGGCCCCCAATCAGCCCCAGCATTTT.

This rearrangement joins TRBV2 to TRBJ1-2; TRBD1 agrees at 7 bases. The CDR3 totals 14 residues. Germline loops: CDR1 SNHLY, CDR2 FYNNEI. Trimming took 6 bases from V and 8 from J; bases not matched to a gene: 12. In DNA form, the CDR3 reads TGTGCCAGCAGGGGACAGCTCGGCGACTTGGGCTACACCTTC. It codes for CASRGQLGDLGYTF.

This chain's CDR3 is CRCSGNEQFF. The CDR3 DNA is TGCAGGTGCTCAGGCAATGAGCAGTTCTTC. The V and J genes are TRBV20-1 and TRBJ2-1; no clear D. This CDR3 spans 10 amino acids. The germline gives CDR1 DFQATT, CDR2 SNEGSKA (reference sequence).

The J gene is TRBJ2-3, the V gene TRBV6-5, with TRBD2 matching 11 bases. The V and J ends lost 5 bases and 6 bases, in that order; junction bases with no gene match: 7. CDR1 MNHEY and CDR2 SVGAGI come from the germline V gene. The CDR3 runs to 15 residues. The CDR3 sequence: CASSRTSGLWDTQYF. The CDR3, as DNA: TGTGCCAGCAGTCGGACTAGCGGGCTTTGGGATACGCAGTATTTT.

Note on this clone: The junction does not match germline at one end; this may be a read error. The CDR3 sequence is CSSTGQGNTEAFF. CDR3 in DNA: TGTTCCAGCACTGGACAGGGGAACACTGAAGCTTTCTTT. The chain carries TRBV7-9 and TRBJ1-1; 8 positions match TRBD1. The germline V gene has CDR1 SEHNR and CDR2 FQNEAQ (reference sequence). The length of the CDR3 is 13 residues.